Listed below are T cell receptor beta chains from one sample, sequenced in a study of cytomegalovirus exposure and HLA in healthy donors. Measured with immunoSEQ multiplex PCR; TCRdb has only the in-frame clones, and not every one. The sample shows some 190,000 clones, 81% of them seen only once. The source material was PBMCs. These receptors came from a man aged 35 to 55 in good health and CMV-seropositive. CDR3s include the opening cysteine and the closing phenylalanine or tryptophan. The D gene is left open where the match is weak. Clone size is given for some rows only: seen once, a few or many times, or a class if the clone is expanded.

V gene	clone size	J gene	D gene	CDR3 DNA	CDR3 protein
TRBV2	-	TRBJ2-7	-	TGTGCCAGCATGAGGGTCCCCTACGAGCAGTACTTC	CASMRVPYEQYF
TRBV5-4	-	TRBJ2-3	TRBD2	TGTGCCAGCAGCCGGACTAGCGGAGAGGATACGCAGTATTTT	CASSRTSGEDTQYF
TRBV28	-	TRBJ2-7	TRBD2	TGTGCCAGCATCCCTAGCGGGTCCCCCTACGAGCAGTACTTC	CASIPSGSPYEQYF
TRBV21-1	-	TRBJ2-5	-	TGTGCCAGCAGCCGACCCCCCAACAGGGCTGACCAAGAGACCCAGTACTTC	CASSRPPNRADQETQYF
TRBV2	-	TRBJ1-2	-	TGTGCCAGCGCCGGCCCCGCAGGGGCCAACTATGGCTACACCTTC	CASAGPAGANYGYTF
TRBV28	-	TRBJ1-1	TRBD1	TGTGCCAGCAGTGCCGGGACAGGGGGCCCCTGGGTATCCAACACTGAAGCTTTCTTT	CASSAGTGGPWVSNTEAFF
TRBV5-1	-	TRBJ2-7	TRBD2	TGCGCCAGCAGAGCCGGACTAGCGGGGGAGCAGTACTTC	CASRAGLAGEQYF
TRBV28	-	TRBJ2-1	TRBD1	TGTGCCATCTCGGGGACAGGGTTCAATAGAGGTCCGTATGAGCAGTTCTTC	CAISGTGFNRGPYEQFF
TRBV6-4	-	TRBJ2-3	-	TGTGCCAGCAGGAAGAGGGTTGGCACAGATACGCAGTATTTT	CASRKRVGTDTQYF
TRBV10-3	-	TRBJ2-3	TRBD2	TGTGCCATCAGGAGCGGGAGGGCCTCCACAGATACGCAGTATTTT	CAIRSGRASTDTQYF
TRBV6-5	few	TRBJ2-5	-	TGTGCCAGCAGTTACTCGGAGGGGGCGACTTGGGAGACCCAGTACTTC	CASSYSEGATWETQYF
TRBV5-4	few	TRBJ2-7	-	TGTGCCAGCAGCTTGAAGGCGGGTGAAGCCTACGAGCAGTACTTC	CASSLKAGEAYEQYF
TRBV7-2	-	TRBJ1-2	TRBD1	TGTGCCAGCAGCGCGGGACAGGGTTACGGCTACACCTTC	CASSAGQGYGYTF
TRBV16	-	TRBJ1-3	-	TGTGCCAGCAGCCTCCCCGAGGTGAGCTCTGGAAACACCATATATTTT	CASSLPEVSSGNTIYF
TRBV15	-	TRBJ2-5	-	TGTGCCACCAGCAGGACAGGAGTGGGGCAAGAGACCCAGTACTTC	CATSRTGVGQETQYF
TRBV15	-	TRBJ2-7	TRBD1	TGTGCCACCAGCTTACGGGACAGCGAGCAGTACTTC	CATSLRDSEQYF
TRBV18	few	TRBJ2-7	-	TGTGCCAGCTCACCGGCGGGACAGCGGGTCCACGAGCAGTACTTC	CASSPAGQRVHEQYF
TRBV30	-	TRBJ2-3	TRBD2	TGTGCCTGGAGCGCCTCTAGCGGGAGATCTACGCAGTATTTT	CAWSASSGRSTQYF